Listed below are T cell receptor beta chains from one sample, sequenced in a study of blood T cell repertoires in COVID-19. The table came from immunoSEQ multiplex PCR; TCRdb's copy has only in-frame clones and leaves some out. The table lists some 240,000 clones, roughly 84% of them singletons. Sequencing was performed on peripheral blood. The origin of the receptors is a man aged 50 or older with active or convalescent COVID-19. The CDR3 runs from the conserved cysteine through the conserved F or W. The order of the fields is V gene, J gene, D gene, clone size, CDR3 protein, CDR3 DNA. The D gene is left open where the match is weak. Clone size is stated in some rows and not others, as once, few, many or a class when expanded.

TRBV11-2	TRBJ2-5	NA	NA	CASSQRGTSYQVETQYF	TGTGCCAGCAGCCAGAGGGGAACTAGCTACCAAGTGGAGACCCAGTACTTC
TRBV4-3	TRBJ2-4	TRBD2	NA	CASSQELAGGTKTKNIQYF	TGCGCCAGCAGCCAAGAACTAGCGGGGGGGACTAAAACCAAAAACATTCAGTACTTC
TRBV5-5	TRBJ1-2	NA	few	CATGPLQGGYGYTF	TGTGCCACAGGACCGCTACAAGGGGGCTATGGCTACACCTTC
TRBV21-1	TRBJ1-1	NA	NA	CASSNRTGTQAEAFF	TGTGCCAGCAGCAACCGGACAGGGACGCAGGCTGAAGCTTTCTTT
TRBV5-1	TRBJ2-5	TRBD2	NA	CASSPGIGSGGAGETQYF	TGCGCCAGCAGCCCCGGAATCGGCAGCGGGGGGGCCGGAGAGACCCAGTACTTC
TRBV7-9	TRBJ2-7	TRBD2	NA	CASSTTSGVPYEQYF	TGTGCCAGCAGCACGACTAGCGGGGTTCCCTACGAGCAGTACTTC
TRBV5-5	TRBJ2-3	NA	NA	CASSWERGTDTQYF	TGTGCCAGCAGCTGGGAGCGGGGCACAGATACGCAGTATTTT
TRBV12-5	TRBJ2-5	TRBD1	NA	CASGLGRGQGARETQYF	TGTGCTAGTGGTTTGGGCCGCGGACAGGGGGCCAGGGAGACCCAGTACTTC
TRBV28	TRBJ1-4	NA	once	CASSLIGGRSEKLFF	TGTGCCAGCAGCTTAATAGGGGGTAGAAGCGAAAAACTGTTTTTT
TRBV19	TRBJ2-7	TRBD1	once	CASSIRDRAYEQYF	TGTGCCAGTAGTATACGGGACAGGGCGTACGAGCAGTACTTC
TRBV9	TRBJ2-2	TRBD1	NA	CASSGAPGQGNLGFAGELFF	TGTGCCAGCAGCGGCGCACCGGGACAGGGTAACTTAGGCTTCGCCGGGGAGCTGTTTTTT
TRBV5-1	TRBJ2-7	TRBD1	NA	CASSPGQVGSYEQYF	TGCGCCAGCAGCCCGGGACAGGTGGGGTCCTACGAGCAGTACTTC
TRBV2	TRBJ1-1	NA	NA	CASSVQGGGNTEAFF	TGTGCCAGCAGTGTACAGGGTGGGGGGAACACTGAAGCTTTCTTT
TRBV20-1	TRBJ2-5	NA	NA	CSASRSGETQYF	TGCAGTGCTAGTAGAAGCGGAGAGACCCAGTACTTC
TRBV5-1	TRBJ1-1	NA	NA	CASSLTAMNTEAFF	TGCGCCAGCAGCTTGACAGCTATGAACACTGAAGCTTTCTTT
TRBV29-1	TRBJ2-1	TRBD2	few	CSVDWPSGRDGEQFF	TGCAGCGTTGACTGGCCTAGCGGGAGGGATGGTGAGCAGTTCTTC
TRBV5-1	TRBJ1-2	NA	NA	CASSLGHNYGYTF	TGCGCCAGCAGCTTGGGACATAACTATGGCTACACCTTC
TRBV6-1	TRBJ2-5	NA	NA	CASSEGAYQETQYF	TGTGCCAGCAGTGAAGGAGCGTACCAAGAGACCCAGTACTTC
TRBV6-5	TRBJ1-2	NA	NA	CASSYLGSYGYTF	TGTGCCAGCAGTTACCTGGGGAGCTATGGCTACACCTTC
TRBV7-9	TRBJ2-4	TRBD2	NA	CASSSGLAGVPQSYF	TGTGCCAGCAGCTCGGGACTAGCGGGAGTACCCCAGTCGTACTTC
TRBV28	TRBJ1-5	NA	NA	CASSSMAQPQHF	TGTGCCAGCAGTTCCATGGCTCAGCCCCAGCATTTT
TRBV11-1	TRBJ2-1	TRBD2	NA	CASSPTSGRNYNEQFF	TGTGCCAGCAGCCCAACTAGCGGGAGAAACTACAATGAGCAGTTCTTC
TRBV10-2	TRBJ1-6	TRBD1	NA	CASIPDREVWSPLHF	TGCGCCAGCATCCCGGACAGGGAGGTTTGGTCACCCCTCCACTTT
TRBV7-2	TRBJ2-5	NA	once	CASSLGGLYQETQYF	TGTGCCAGCAGCTTAGGGGGACTGTATCAAGAGACCCAGTACTTC
TRBV5-5	TRBJ2-1	NA	once	CASSLMPGNAVSEQFF	TGTGCCAGCAGCTTGATGCCAGGGAATGCGGTTAGTGAGCAGTTCTTC
TRBV18	TRBJ2-3	TRBD1	NA	CASSPPGQGAGGTDTQYF	TGTGCCAGCTCACCACCGGGACAGGGGGCCGGTGGCACAGATACGCAGTATTTT
TRBV6-6	TRBJ2-5	TRBD1	NA	CASSYSGQLKETQYF	TGTGCCAGCAGTTACTCGGGACAGTTAAAAGAGACCCAGTACTTC
TRBV9	TRBJ2-3	NA	NA	CASSDLEGRTDTQYF	TGTGCCAGCAGCGATCTAGAAGGGAGGACAGATACGCAGTATTTT
TRBV5-1	TRBJ1-1	NA	NA	CASSTDMRDYAAFF	TGCGCCAGCAGCACGGATATGAGGGATTACGCGGCTTTCTTT
TRBV2	TRBJ2-3	TRBD2	NA	CASSVNSGSYTDTQYF	TGTGCCAGCAGTGTGAATAGCGGGAGCTACACAGATACGCAGTATTTT
TRBV28	TRBJ1-5	TRBD1	few	CASSFRTGVSNQPQHF	TGTGCCAGCAGTTTTAGGACAGGAGTTAGCAATCAGCCCCAGCATTTT
TRBV4-2	TRBJ2-3	NA	NA	CASSQERGGGTDTQYF	TGTGCCAGCAGCCAAGAACGGGGTGGAGGCACAGATACGCAGTATTTT
TRBV5-1	TRBJ1-2	NA	NA	CASLGGEGGYTF	TGCGCCAGCTTAGGGGGTGAAGGCGGCTACACCTTC
TRBV21-1	TRBJ1-2	NA	NA	CASNEWEGANYGYTF	TGTGCCAGCAATGAGTGGGAGGGCGCTAACTATGGCTACACCTTC
TRBV18	TRBJ2-5	NA	NA	CASSPRAGRETQYF	TGTGCCAGCTCACCAAGGGCAGGGAGGGAGACCCAGTACTTC
TRBV6-4	TRBJ1-1	NA	few	CASSLDSNTEAFF	TGTGCCAGCAGTTTAGACAGCAACACTGAAGCTTTCTTT
TRBV7-6	TRBJ2-5	NA	NA	CASSPRPGAPETQYF	TGTGCCAGCAGCCCCAGGCCCGGCGCTCCAGAGACCCAGTACTTC
TRBV11-2	TRBJ1-2	TRBD1	NA	CASSADDRGRPSYGYTF	TGTGCCAGCAGCGCCGATGACAGGGGGCGCCCCAGCTATGGCTACACCTTC
TRBV7-3	TRBJ2-5	NA	NA	CASSSMGPSETQYF	TGTGCCAGCAGCTCTATGGGGCCCTCGGAGACCCAGTACTTC
TRBV2	TRBJ1-2	TRBD1	NA	CASTGTGGGVGYTF	TGTGCCAGCACCGGGACAGGGGGTGGTGTTGGCTACACCTTC
TRBV5-1	TRBJ2-2	NA	NA	CASSLMGANTGWELFF	TGCGCCAGCAGCTTGATGGGCGCTAACACCGGTTGGGAGCTGTTTTTT
TRBV19	TRBJ2-7	NA	NA	CASSLDPRDREDELAGVGEQYF	TGTGCCAGTAGTTTGGACCCCCGGGACAGGGAGGACGAGCTAGCGGGAGTGGGGGAGCAGTACTTC
TRBV20-1	TRBJ2-5	TRBD2	NA	CSARGLGEGETQYF	TGCAGTGCTCGTGGACTAGGGGAGGGTGAGACCCAGTACTTC
TRBV4-1	TRBJ2-3	NA	NA	CASSQRLDRRKTDTQYF	TGCGCCAGCAGCCAAAGGCTCGACAGGAGGAAGACAGATACGCAGTATTTT
TRBV28	TRBJ1-1	NA	few	CASSLRQGEENTEAFF	TGTGCCAGCAGTTTAAGGCAGGGCGAGGAGAACACTGAAGCTTTCTTT
TRBV27	TRBJ2-3	NA	once	CASSLYAGFTDTQYF	TGTGCCAGCAGTTTATATGCGGGATTCACAGATACGCAGTATTTT
TRBV20-1	TRBJ2-1	TRBD2	NA	CRAGAHNEQFF	TGCAGAGCGGGAGCCCACAATGAGCAGTTCTTC